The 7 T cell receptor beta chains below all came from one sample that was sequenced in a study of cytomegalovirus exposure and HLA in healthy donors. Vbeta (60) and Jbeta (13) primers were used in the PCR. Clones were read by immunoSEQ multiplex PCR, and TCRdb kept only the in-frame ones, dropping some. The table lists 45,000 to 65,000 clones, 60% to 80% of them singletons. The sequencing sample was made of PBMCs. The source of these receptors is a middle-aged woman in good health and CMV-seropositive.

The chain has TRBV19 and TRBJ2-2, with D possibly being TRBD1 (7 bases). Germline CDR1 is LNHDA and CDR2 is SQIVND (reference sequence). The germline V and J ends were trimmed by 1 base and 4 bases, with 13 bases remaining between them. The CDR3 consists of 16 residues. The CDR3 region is CASSIGRGHGTGELFF. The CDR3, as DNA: TGTGCCAGTAGTATAGGGAGGGGGCATGGCACCGGGGAGCTGTTTTTT.

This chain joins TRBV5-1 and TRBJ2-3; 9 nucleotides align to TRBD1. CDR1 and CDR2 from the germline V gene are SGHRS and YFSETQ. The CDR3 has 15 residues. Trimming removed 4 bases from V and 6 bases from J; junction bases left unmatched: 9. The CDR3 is CASSLWTGERDTQYF. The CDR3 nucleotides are TGCGCCAGCAGCCTTTGGACAGGGGAAAGGGATACGCAGTATTTT.

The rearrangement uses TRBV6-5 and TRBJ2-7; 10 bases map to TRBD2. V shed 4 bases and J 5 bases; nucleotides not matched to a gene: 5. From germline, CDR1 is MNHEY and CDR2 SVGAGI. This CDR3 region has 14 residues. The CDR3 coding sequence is TGTGCCAGCAGTTCCGTAGCGGGGGGAAACGAGCAGTACTTC. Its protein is CASSSVAGGNEQYF.

The CDR3 nucleotides are TGTGCCAGCTCACCGGGGCGAGCCACAGATACGCAGTATTTT. Its translation: CASSPGRATDTQYF. The chain uses TRBV18 and TRBJ2-3; tentatively, D is TRBD1 (5 bases). Trimming shortened V by 3 bases and J by 2 bases, and 9 bases separated the two germline ends. Germline CDR1 reads KGHSH; CDR2 reads LQKENI. The CDR3 runs 14 residues.

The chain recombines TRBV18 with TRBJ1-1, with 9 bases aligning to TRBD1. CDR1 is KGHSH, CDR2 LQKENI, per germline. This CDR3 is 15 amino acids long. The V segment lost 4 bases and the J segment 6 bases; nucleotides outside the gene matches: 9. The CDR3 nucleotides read TGTGCCAGCTCACGCCCGACAGGGGGAGTGGCTGAAGCTTTCTTT. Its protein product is CASSRPTGGVAEAFF.

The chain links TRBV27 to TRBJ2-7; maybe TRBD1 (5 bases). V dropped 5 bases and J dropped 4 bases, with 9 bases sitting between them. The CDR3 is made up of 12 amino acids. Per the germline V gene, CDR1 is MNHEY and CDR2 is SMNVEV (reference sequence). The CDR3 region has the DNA TGTGCCAGCAGTCCGCAGGGTTACGAGCAGTACTTC. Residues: CASSPQGYEQYF.

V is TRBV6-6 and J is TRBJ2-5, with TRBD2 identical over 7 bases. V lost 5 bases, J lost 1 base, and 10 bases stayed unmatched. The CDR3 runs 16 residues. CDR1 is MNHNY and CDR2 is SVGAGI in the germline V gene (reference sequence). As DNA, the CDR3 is TGTGCCAGCAGTCGTGGGGGGGGACCGAGCCAAGAGACCCAGTACTTC. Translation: CASSRGGGPSQETQYF.